One T cell receptor (beta chain) is described in this entry. This sample stems from a study of blood T cell repertoires in COVID-19. Overall study context: From the United States, Italy and Spain came samples of acute and convalescent COVID-19.

From germline, CDR1 is MNHEY and CDR2 SMNVEV (reference sequence). Trimming left V 5 bases short and J 2 bases short, with 18 bases between. This CDR3 spans 16 amino acids. How the authors handled the data: Amplification of reference gene primers provided the estimated nucleated cell counts. Here immunoSEQ multiplex PCR was the method, and the copy in TCRdb shows in-frame clones only, minus some. V, J and clone size are taken as reported in that table, and D and trimming were inferred from the DNA itself. The sample contains 120,000 or so clones, more than 70% of which appear only once. The chain links TRBV27 to TRBJ2-5; a weak D match, TRBD1 (5 bases). The clonotype was recovered from a woman in her twenties or thirties who had recovered from COVID-19. Sequences were obtained from peripheral blood. The CDR3 sequence is CASSERAGKGQETQYF. In DNA, the CDR3 is TGTGCCAGCAGTGAAAGGGCAGGGAAGGGTCAAGAGACCCAGTACTTC.